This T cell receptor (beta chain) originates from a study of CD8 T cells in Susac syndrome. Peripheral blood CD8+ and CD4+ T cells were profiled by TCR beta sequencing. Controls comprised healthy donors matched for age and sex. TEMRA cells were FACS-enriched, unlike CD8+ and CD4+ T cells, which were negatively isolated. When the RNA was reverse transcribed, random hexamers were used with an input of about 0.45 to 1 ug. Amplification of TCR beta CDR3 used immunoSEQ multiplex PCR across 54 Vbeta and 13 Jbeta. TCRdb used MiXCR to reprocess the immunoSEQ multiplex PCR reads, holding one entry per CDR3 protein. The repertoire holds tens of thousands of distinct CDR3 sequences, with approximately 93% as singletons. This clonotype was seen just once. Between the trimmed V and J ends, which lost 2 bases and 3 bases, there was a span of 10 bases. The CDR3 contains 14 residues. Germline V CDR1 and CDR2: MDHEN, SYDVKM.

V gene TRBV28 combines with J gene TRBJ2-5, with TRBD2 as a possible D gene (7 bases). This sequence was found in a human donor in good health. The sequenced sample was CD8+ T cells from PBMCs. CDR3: CASSLLGGEETQYF. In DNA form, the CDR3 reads TGTGCCAGCAGTTTACTAGGGGGGGAAGAGACCCAGTACTTC.